This T cell receptor beta chain was recorded in a study of PD-1 blockade in classical Hodgkin lymphoma. Autologous stem cell transplantation was followed by relapse in every patient, and brentuximab vedotin exposure varied. Sequencing used immunoSEQ multiplex PCR; TCRdb keeps in-frame clones, though not all of them. The sample shows some 100,000 clones, roughly 92% of them seen only once. Note on this clone: The antigen is unknown.

V was clipped by 2 bases and J by 3 bases, with 9 bases between them. Germline lookup yields CDR1 MNHNS and CDR2 SASEGT. This CDR3 region has 14 residues. Regarding the study as a whole: Patients who initiated nivolumab within 1 year of ASCT were excluded.

This TCR came from a human donor with classical Hodgkin lymphoma. The sequencing used peripheral blood mononuclear cells (PBMCs), collected at baseline. This sequence joins TRBV6-1 and TRBJ2-3; perhaps TRBD2 as D (5 bases). The CDR3 reads CASSELEGTDTQYF. For the CDR3, the DNA is TGTGCCAGCAGTGAACTCGAGGGAACAGATACGCAGTATTTT.